A single T cell receptor (beta chain) is shown here with its context. The sample belongs to a study of blood T cell repertoires in COVID-19. Across the whole study: Sites across the United States, Italy and Spain contributed samples from acute and convalescent COVID-19.

Source study methods: The authors estimated nucleated cell counts from reference gene primer amplification. The table came from immunoSEQ multiplex PCR; TCRdb's copy has only in-frame clones and leaves some out. V and J calls plus clone size are reproduced from that table; the DNA served to infer D and trimming. The repertoire holds 490,000 or so clones, with 70% to 90% as singletons. Germline CDR1 MNHEY, CDR2 SVGAGI. Trimming pared 6 bases from V and 5 bases from J, leaving 14 bases between. The CDR3 covers 13 residues. The age range of participants was roughly 18 to 90 years, with residence in under 25 US areas. Cohorts were based on clinical histories the participants reported.

This rearrangement joins TRBV6-5 to TRBJ2-7, with D maybe TRBD2 (7 bases). The sample consisted of PBMCs or T cells enriched from blood (not recorded which). This sequence originates from a woman aged 55 to 70 who had recovered from COVID-19. The CDR3 is CASRALGGDEQYV. The CDR3 DNA reads as TGTGCCAGCAGGGCATTAGGGGGGGACGAGCAGTACGTC.